This T cell receptor beta chain was profiled in a study of long-term antiretroviral therapy in people with HIV. Study results and limitations: Dating from 2004 to 2017, the blood was possibly obtained under older ART regimens. Even long-term ART left TRB diversity below transplant donor controls, despite gains. Pre-ART expanded TRB clones stayed dominant throughout, though often decreasing after ART.

This clone has just one count. Its matching antigen is unknown. Version v3.0 of the immunoSEQ assay was performed at survey level. TCRdb keeps only in-frame clones here, not all; method: immunoSEQ multiplex PCR. The top ten clones hold 15% to 20% of a sample with under 20,000 clones, around 83% of them seen once. This sample comprised unsorted PBMCs, obtained just before starting antiretroviral therapy. The sequence came from a man aged 40-50 years with HIV.

CDR3 bases: TGTGCCAGCAGCTTGGCAGAGTACGAGCAGTACTTC. Its translation: CASSLAEYEQYF. The chain carries TRBV11-3 and TRBJ2-7; D not certain. The germline CDR1 and CDR2 sequences are SGHNT and YENEEA. This CDR3 contains 12 residues. Trimming took off 3 bases at V and 4 bases at J, with 7 bases between the two ends. The whole variable domain, remainder taken from reference TRBV11-3 and TRBJ2-7, is EAGVVQSPRYKIIEKKQPVAFWCNPISGHNTLYWYLQNLGQGPELLIRYENEEAVDDSQLPKDRFSAERLKGVDSTLKIQPAELGDSAVYLCASSLAEYEQYFGPGTRLTVT.